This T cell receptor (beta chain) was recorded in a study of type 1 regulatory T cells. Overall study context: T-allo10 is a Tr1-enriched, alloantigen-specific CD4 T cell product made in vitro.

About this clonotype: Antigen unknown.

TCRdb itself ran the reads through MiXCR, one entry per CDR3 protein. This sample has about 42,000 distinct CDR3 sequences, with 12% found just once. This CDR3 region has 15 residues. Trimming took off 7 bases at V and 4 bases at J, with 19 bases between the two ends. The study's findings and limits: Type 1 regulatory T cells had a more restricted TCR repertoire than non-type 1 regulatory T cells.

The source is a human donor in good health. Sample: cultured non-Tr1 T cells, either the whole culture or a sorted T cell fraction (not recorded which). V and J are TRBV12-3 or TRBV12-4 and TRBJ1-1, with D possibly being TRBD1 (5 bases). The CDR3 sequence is CASTPGGSHGTEAFF. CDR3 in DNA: TGTGCCAGCACCCCCGGGGGGTCCCACGGCACTGAAGCTTTCTTT.